This T cell receptor beta chain was documented in a study of chemoradiotherapy in HPV16-positive cancers. Germline V gene sequence: CDR1 SNHLY, CDR2 FYNNEI. CDR3 size: 15 residues. The trim removed 9 bases at V and 2 bases at J, leaving 5 bases unmatched. TCRdb keeps only in-frame clones here, not all; method: immunoSEQ multiplex PCR. Here the sample spans under 15,000 clones, roughly 77% being singletons. Study-level points and caveats: During treatment, candidate HPV-specific clones and E7-related motifs expanded in tumor.

This clone has more than one count but fewer than ten. Its antigen is still unknown. This TCR derives from a human donor with HPV-associated anogenital cancer. The rearrangement uses TRBV2 and TRBJ2-5; TRBD2 matches at 14 bases. This sample was taken from a patient who underwent chemoradiotherapy. The CDR3 coding sequence is TGTGCCAGGAGGACTAGCGGGGGGTTACAAGAGACCCAGTACTTC. As protein: CARRTSGGLQETQYF.